The present T cell receptor beta chain was sequenced within a study of beta chain features in type 1 diabetes. On average, the one heparinised blood draw given by each donor was 90 to 150 mL. Cells sorted by CD45RO/CCR7/CD25/CD127/CD95/CD27 comprised CD4+ naive, central memory, regulatory and stem cell-like memory cells. Germline lookup yields CDR1 LNHDA and CDR2 SQIVND (reference sequence). CDR3 length: 15 residues. Trimming removed 3 bases at V and 1 base at J, with 10 bases between. The authors reverse transcribed all of the isolated RNA, so sequencing captured expressed TCRB transcripts. Assay used: immunoSEQ multiplex PCR; TCRdb lists only in-frame clones, some missing. The sample includes 200,000 to 250,000 clones, under 20% of them seen just once. This clone was seen just once. Its antigen is not identified. General study results and limits: Researchers report that Type 1 diabetes patients had moderately but significantly shorter TCRB CDR3s across all four CD4+ subsets.

The TCR originated in a man aged 25 to 45 with type 1 diabetes. The V gene is TRBV19, the J gene TRBJ2-1; D possibly corresponds to TRBD1 (7 bases). The material sequenced was naive CD4+ T cells from blood. CDR3 DNA sequence: TGTGCCAGTAGTATCCCAGGGGGGTCCTACAATGAGCAGTTCTTC. Encoded protein: CASSIPGGSYNEQFF.